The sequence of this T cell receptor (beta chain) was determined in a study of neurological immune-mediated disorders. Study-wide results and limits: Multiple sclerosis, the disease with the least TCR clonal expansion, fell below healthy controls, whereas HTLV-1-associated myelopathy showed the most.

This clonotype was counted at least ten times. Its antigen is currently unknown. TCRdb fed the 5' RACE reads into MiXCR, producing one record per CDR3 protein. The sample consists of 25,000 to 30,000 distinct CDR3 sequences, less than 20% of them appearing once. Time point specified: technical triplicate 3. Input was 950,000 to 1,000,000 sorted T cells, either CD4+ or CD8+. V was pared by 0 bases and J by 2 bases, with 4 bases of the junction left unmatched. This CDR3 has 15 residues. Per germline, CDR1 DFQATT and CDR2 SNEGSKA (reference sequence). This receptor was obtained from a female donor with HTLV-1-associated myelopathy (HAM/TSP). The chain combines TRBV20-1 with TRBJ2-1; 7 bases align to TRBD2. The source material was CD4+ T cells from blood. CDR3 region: CSARDFREAYNEQFF. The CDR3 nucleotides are TGCAGTGCTAGAGATTTCCGGGAGGCCTACAATGAGCAGTTCTTC.